The 13 T cell receptor beta chains presented below share a single source sample, sequenced in a study of blood T cell repertoires in COVID-19 (dated by TCRdb to the early 2020s). Library preparation was by the immunoSEQ multiplex PCR assay. TCRdb carries this immuneACCESS record with in-frame sequences only. Its versions omit some clonotypes, under half of them owing to an unresolved V gene in the studies checked, with the rest unexplained. Across this sample there are more than 200,000 clones, with 80% to 90% seen only once. Roughly 3.7% of the sample goes to the ten largest clones. Material for sequencing was PBMCs or T cells enriched from blood (not recorded which). The receptors originated from a woman aged 25 to 39 who had recovered from COVID-19.

The chain recombines TRBV30 with TRBJ1-4, with 7 bases that match TRBD1. The length of the CDR3 is 14 residues. Germline V gives CDR1 GTSNPN, CDR2 SVGIG (reference sequence). Trimming took 5 bases from V and 7 from J; bases not matched to a gene: 10. The CDR3 nucleotides read TGTGCCTGGTCAAGACAGGGCTTAAGTGAAAAACTGTTTTTT. Residues: CAWSRQGLSEKLFF.

The rearrangement links TRBV5-1 to TRBJ2-3; D remains ambiguous. The CDR3 runs 14 residues. Trimming took 0 bases from V and 3 from J, leaving 8 bases between them. Germline assignment: CDR1 SGHRS and CDR2 YFSETQ. The CDR3 region has the DNA TGCGCCAGCAGCTTGGCCCAAGCGACAGATACGCAGTATTTT. It encodes CASSLAQATDTQYF.

This clone came up a few times. The chain is built from TRBV5-1 and TRBJ1-5, with 8 bases identical to TRBD1. V gave up 0 bases and J gave up 6 bases; unmatched junction bases: 8. CDR1 SGHRS and CDR2 YFSETQ come from the germline V gene. The CDR3 covers 16 residues. The CDR3 DNA is TGCGCCAGCAGCTTGGATGGGACAGGTGAAGTTCAGCCCCAGCATTTT. Protein: CASSLDGTGEVQPQHF.

The gene calls are TRBV6-5 and TRBJ2-3, with 8 bases aligning to TRBD1. Germline CDR1 reads MNHEY; CDR2 reads SVGAGI. This CDR3 comprises 15 residues. Losses at the gene ends were 7 bases for V and 3 bases for J; bases not matched to a gene: 9. As DNA, the CDR3 is TGTGCCAGCATTCCCGGGACAGGCGGGACAGATACGCAGTATTTT. Translating it yields CASIPGTGGTDTQYF.

The rearrangement links TRBV10-2 to TRBJ1-6; TRBD1 might be the D (6 bases). The CDR3 is 15 residues long. The germline V and J ends were trimmed by 7 bases and 7 bases, with 17 bases remaining between them. Germline lookup yields CDR1 WSHSY and CDR2 SAAADI. CDR3 protein: CASNFETGKNSPLHF. Here the CDR3 DNA reads TGCGCCAGCAATTTCGAGACAGGCAAAAATTCACCCCTCCACTTT.

The genes are TRBV6-5 and TRBJ1-6; 7 bases map to TRBD1. V was pared by 0 bases and J by 10 bases, with 3 bases of the junction left unmatched. CDR1 is MNHEY and CDR2 is SVGAGI in the germline V gene. The CDR3 extends over 14 amino acids. CDR3 sequence (DNA): TGTGCCAGCAGTTACTCATCAGGGGGGTCACCCCTCCACTTT. Its protein is CASSYSSGGSPLHF.

This clone was observed a handful of times. The chain links TRBV6-2 or TRBV6-3 to TRBJ1-5; TRBD1 agrees at 7 bases. J was trimmed by 7 bases and V by 5 bases; bases with no gene match: 8. The CDR3 consists of 14 residues. Looked up from germline, CDR1 is MNHEY and CDR2 is SVGEGT. CDR3 amino acids: CASSGTGAGQPQHF. CDR3 bases: TGTGCCAGCAGTGGAACAGGGGCTGGACAGCCCCAGCATTTT.

V is TRBV9 and J is TRBJ2-2; possible D gene TRBD1, 5 bases. Looked up from germline, CDR1 is SGDLS and CDR2 is YYNGEE. With 0 bases removed from V and 1 base from J, the gap between germline ends came to 13 bases. The CDR3 extends over 17 amino acids. In DNA, the CDR3 is TGTGCCAGCAGCGTAGACACCTGGGGCCTGAACACCGGGGAGCTGTTTTTT. Translation gives CASSVDTWGLNTGELFF.

As regards this clone: Other DNA sequences in this sample translate to the same CDR3. This chain connects TRBV5-1 to TRBJ2-2; D remains unclear. The CDR3 consists of 15 residues. The germline V gene has CDR1 SGHRS and CDR2 YFSETQ. Trimming left V 0 bases short and J 1 base short, with 7 bases between. The CDR3 nucleotides are TGCGCCAGCAGCTTGGGGCAGGTGAACACCGGGGAGCTGTTTTTT. Protein: CASSLGQVNTGELFF.

This clone was counted a single time. The chain recombines TRBV18 with TRBJ2-1, with 15 bases matching TRBD2. This CDR3 region has 15 residues. J lost 8 bases, V lost 6 bases, and 5 bases had no gene match. Germline values: CDR1 KGHSH, CDR2 LQKENI. The CDR3 reads CASSPGLAGGDEQFF. In DNA form, the CDR3 reads TGTGCCAGCTCCCCCGGACTAGCGGGAGGGGATGAGCAGTTCTTC.

This clone was detected many times. The gene calls are TRBV30 and TRBJ1-4; TRBD1 agrees at 7 bases. The ends lost 5 bases at V and 7 bases at J; junction bases unmatched: 28. Germline V gene sequence: CDR1 GTSNPN, CDR2 SVGIG (reference sequence). The CDR3 has 20 residues. The CDR3 DNA reads as TGTGCCTGGGCGACGCGAGAACCGGGACAGAGAATATCTATGGGTGAAAAACTGTTTTTT. The encoded protein is CAWATREPGQRISMGEKLFF.

The chain joins TRBV18 to TRBJ2-1; 8 nucleotides match TRBD1. The germline gives CDR1 KGHSH, CDR2 LQKENI. CDR3 length equals 16 residues. V dropped 3 bases and J dropped 0; count of bases not matched to a gene: 4. The CDR3 bases are TGTGCCAGCTCACCCCCAGGGGGCCCCTCCTACAATGAGCAGTTCTTC. It codes for CASSPPGGPSYNEQFF.

This clone showed up just a few times. V usage is TRBV6-5 and J usage is TRBJ2-5; 9 bases agree with TRBD2. The junction had 11 bases not matched to a gene; V was cut back by 7 bases and J by 5 bases. This CDR3 has 15 residues. From germline, CDR1 is MNHEY and CDR2 SVGAGI. CDR3 in DNA: TGTGCCAGCAAGGTTGAAGCGGGAGGCGAGGAGACCCAGTACTTC. It specifies CASKVEAGGEETQYF.